This TCR beta chain was sequenced for a study of T-cell reconstitution after alpha-beta-depleted transplantation in children. Study-level findings and limits: T-cell counts and diversity at one year following transplant were attributed mainly to newly produced T cells. Several hundred expanded graft clones reportedly were the source of alpha-beta T cells about two months after transplant.

Unique molecular identifiers were incorporated when the TCRbeta library was constructed. One entry per CDR3 protein results from TCRdb running MiXCR on the PCR reads. This table holds 580,000 or so distinct CDR3 sequences, about 23% found once. This clonotype was counted only a few times. What it binds is unknown. The junction shows a germline mismatch at one end, possibly a read error. The CDR3 runs 14 residues. Sample: PBMCs, mostly from graft donor cells, taken 360 days after TCRalphabeta/CD19-depleted stem cell transplant. This receptor was obtained from a boy under two years old who had a stem cell transplant for acute myeloid leukemia, so the T cells may come from the graft donor. The chain combines TRBV12-3 or TRBV12-4 with TRBJ2-1, with D perhaps TRBD2 (6 bases). CDR3 in DNA: TGTGCCAGCAGACACTGGGACTCCGACAATGAGCAGTTCTTC. It yields the protein CASRHWDSDNEQFF.